Listed below are T cell receptor beta chains from one sample, sequenced in a study of blood T cell repertoires in COVID-19. Data came from immunoSEQ multiplex PCR; TCRdb stores just in-frame clones and leaves some out. The profile shows under 200,000 clones, around four fifths of them singletons. The sequenced sample was peripheral blood. The receptors were gathered from a man in his sixties with COVID-19, enrolled during active disease. The CDR3 runs from the conserved cysteine through the conserved F or W. The D gene is left open where the match is weak. The size entry is marked missing in some rows and otherwise reads once, few, many or a size class.

abundance: NA; v_gene: TRBV11-2; j_gene: TRBJ2-5; d_gene: NA; CDR3nt: TGTGCCAGCAGCTTAGATCTGGTGGGGCCGGAGACCCAGTACTTC; CDR3aa: CASSLDLVGPETQYF
abundance: once; v_gene: TRBV6-5; j_gene: TRBJ1-3; d_gene: TRBD1; CDR3nt: TGTGCCAGCAGCACAGACAGGGCGCGAGGAAACACCATATATTTT; CDR3aa: CASSTDRARGNTIYF
abundance: NA; v_gene: TRBV24-1; j_gene: TRBJ2-1; d_gene: NA; CDR3nt: TGTGCCACCAGTGATCCACGAACTTCGGGCAATGAGCAGTTCTTC; CDR3aa: CATSDPRTSGNEQFF
abundance: NA; v_gene: TRBV28; j_gene: TRBJ2-2; d_gene: TRBD2; CDR3nt: TGTGCCAGCAGTTTAGGGTTAGCGGGAAGGGAGCTGTTTTTT; CDR3aa: CASSLGLAGRELFF
abundance: once; v_gene: TRBV5-1; j_gene: TRBJ1-4; d_gene: NA; CDR3nt: TGCGCCAGCAGCTTGCGGCCCACAGGGTTGCTGGACGAAAAACTGTTTTTT; CDR3aa: CASSLRPTGLLDEKLFF
abundance: NA; v_gene: TRBV7-2; j_gene: TRBJ2-7; d_gene: NA; CDR3nt: TGTGCCAGCAGCGCCCGCAGCGAGCAGTACTTC; CDR3aa: CASSARSEQYF
abundance: once; v_gene: TRBV14; j_gene: TRBJ2-7; d_gene: TRBD2; CDR3nt: TGTGCCAGCAGCCACCCGGGACTAGCGGGAGGAAGGCAGTACTTC; CDR3aa: CASSHPGLAGGRQYF
abundance: NA; v_gene: TRBV29-1; j_gene: TRBJ2-5; d_gene: TRBD1; CDR3nt: TGCAGCACCATCCGGGACAGGGGGATTAAAGAGACCCAGTACTTC; CDR3aa: CSTIRDRGIKETQYF
abundance: NA; v_gene: TRBV2; j_gene: TRBJ2-7; d_gene: TRBD2; CDR3nt: TGTGCCAGCAGCGCACTAGCGACCGGCGGGGCGCGGGACTTC; CDR3aa: CASSALATGGARDF
abundance: NA; v_gene: TRBV3-1/TRBV3-2; j_gene: TRBJ1-2; d_gene: NA; CDR3nt: TGTGCCAGCAGCCAAGGGGAGAGAAACTATGGCTACACCTTC; CDR3aa: CASSQGERNYGYTF
abundance: NA; v_gene: TRBV30; j_gene: TRBJ1-3; d_gene: NA; CDR3nt: TGTGCCCACGGGGAACTCGGAAACACCATATATTTT; CDR3aa: CAHGELGNTIYF
abundance: NA; v_gene: TRBV10-1; j_gene: TRBJ2-2; d_gene: NA; CDR3nt: TGCGCCAGCAGTGAAGACTACACCGGGGAGCTGTTTTTT; CDR3aa: CASSEDYTGELFF
abundance: NA; v_gene: TRBV5-1; j_gene: TRBJ2-1; d_gene: TRBD1; CDR3nt: TGCGCCAGCAGCTATGGAGGGACAGGGGGCAATGAGCAGTTCTTC; CDR3aa: CASSYGGTGGNEQFF
abundance: NA; v_gene: TRBV7-6; j_gene: TRBJ2-5; d_gene: NA; CDR3nt: TGTGCCAGCAGCTCCGGGAAGACCCTACAAGAGACCCAGTACTTC; CDR3aa: CASSSGKTLQETQYF
abundance: NA; v_gene: TRBV4-1; j_gene: TRBJ1-3; d_gene: TRBD1; CDR3nt: TGCGCCAGCAGCCAGACAGGGGTCTCAGGAAACACCATATATTTT; CDR3aa: CASSQTGVSGNTIYF
abundance: NA; v_gene: TRBV5-1; j_gene: TRBJ1-1; d_gene: TRBD1; CDR3nt: TGCGCCAGCAGCGCCTCCGGGACAGAGAACACTGAAGCTTTCTTT; CDR3aa: CASSASGTENTEAFF
abundance: NA; v_gene: TRBV5-5; j_gene: TRBJ2-1; d_gene: TRBD2; CDR3nt: TGTGCCAGCAGCCCCGGACTAGCGGATTACAATGAGCAGTTCTTC; CDR3aa: CASSPGLADYNEQFF
abundance: few; v_gene: TRBV2; j_gene: TRBJ1-4; d_gene: TRBD1; CDR3nt: TGTGCCAGCATACGGGACAGAGGTGAAAAACTGTTTTTT; CDR3aa: CASIRDRGEKLFF
abundance: NA; v_gene: TRBV9; j_gene: TRBJ2-2; d_gene: NA; CDR3nt: TGTGCCAGCAGCATCGGACTCGGACTTAGTGACGGGGAGCTGTTTTTT; CDR3aa: CASSIGLGLSDGELFF
abundance: NA; v_gene: TRBV7-8; j_gene: TRBJ2-6; d_gene: NA; CDR3nt: TGTGCCAGCAGCGCCACTCAACGGGGGTCTGGGGCCAACGTCCTGACTTTC; CDR3aa: CASSATQRGSGANVLTF
abundance: NA; v_gene: TRBV18; j_gene: TRBJ1-5; d_gene: NA; CDR3nt: TGTGCCAGCTCACCTCGGAGTAATAGCAATCAGCCCCAGCATTTT; CDR3aa: CASSPRSNSNQPQHF
abundance: few; v_gene: TRBV15; j_gene: TRBJ1-5; d_gene: TRBD1; CDR3nt: TGTGCCACCAGCAGAGAGACAGGGGGCAATCAGCCCCAGCATTTT; CDR3aa: CATSRETGGNQPQHF
abundance: once; v_gene: TRBV11-2; j_gene: TRBJ1-2; d_gene: NA; CDR3nt: TGTGCCAGCAGCTCCGGACAGGGCTACACCTTC; CDR3aa: CASSSGQGYTF
abundance: once; v_gene: TRBV2; j_gene: TRBJ1-2; d_gene: TRBD1; CDR3nt: TGTGCCAGCAGTCATCCGGACAGGCCCTTTGGCTACACCTTC; CDR3aa: CASSHPDRPFGYTF
abundance: NA; v_gene: TRBV29-1; j_gene: TRBJ1-1; d_gene: TRBD1; CDR3nt: TGCAGCGGACAGGGGGTCTTCGGTGAAGCTTTCTTT; CDR3aa: CSGQGVFGEAFF
abundance: once; v_gene: TRBV5-4; j_gene: TRBJ2-7; d_gene: TRBD2; CDR3nt: TGTGCCAGCAGCCTAGCGGGAGGGCCATACGAGCAGTACTTC; CDR3aa: CASSLAGGPYEQYF
abundance: few; v_gene: TRBV18; j_gene: TRBJ2-7; d_gene: TRBD1; CDR3nt: TGTGCCAGCTCACCTCGGGACAGGACCTACGAGCAGTACTTC; CDR3aa: CASSPRDRTYEQYF
abundance: NA; v_gene: TRBV29-1; j_gene: TRBJ1-1; d_gene: TRBD1; CDR3nt: TGCAGCCTCAGGACAGGGGGTGCCACTGAAGCTTTCTTT; CDR3aa: CSLRTGGATEAFF
abundance: NA; v_gene: TRBV6-6; j_gene: TRBJ2-2; d_gene: TRBD1; CDR3nt: TGTGCCAGCAGTTTAAAATATTCAGGGGGCATAGGGGAGCTGTTTTTT; CDR3aa: CASSLKYSGGIGELFF
abundance: NA; v_gene: TRBV6-5; j_gene: TRBJ1-6; d_gene: NA; CDR3nt: TGTGCCAGCAGTTCCCCAGGAACACCCCTCCACTTT; CDR3aa: CASSSPGTPLHF
abundance: few; v_gene: TRBV11-2; j_gene: TRBJ1-5; d_gene: NA; CDR3nt: TGTGCCAGCAGCTTAGATCGGGATCAGCCCCAGCATTTT; CDR3aa: CASSLDRDQPQHF
abundance: NA; v_gene: TRBV9; j_gene: TRBJ2-3; d_gene: TRBD1; CDR3nt: TGTGCCAGCAGCGCAGGGGGCAGGGGGACAGATACGCAGTATTTT; CDR3aa: CASSAGGRGTDTQYF
abundance: once; v_gene: TRBV5-1; j_gene: TRBJ1-2; d_gene: NA; CDR3nt: TGCGCCAGCAGCCCGGACAGTTATGGCTACACCTTC; CDR3aa: CASSPDSYGYTF
abundance: once; v_gene: TRBV7-8; j_gene: TRBJ2-7; d_gene: TRBD2; CDR3nt: TGTGCCAGCAGCTTAGTAGGACTAGCGGGATACGAGCAGTACTTC; CDR3aa: CASSLVGLAGYEQYF
abundance: NA; v_gene: TRBV27; j_gene: TRBJ2-7; d_gene: TRBD1; CDR3nt: TGTGCCAGCAGTTTATTAGGACAGGACTTTAATGAGCAGTACTTC; CDR3aa: CASSLLGQDFNEQYF
abundance: NA; v_gene: TRBV6-5; j_gene: TRBJ1-5; d_gene: NA; CDR3nt: TGTGCCAGCAGACCCAGGGTAAATCAGCCCCAGCATTTT; CDR3aa: CASRPRVNQPQHF
abundance: few; v_gene: TRBV5-1; j_gene: TRBJ1-3; d_gene: NA; CDR3nt: TGCGCCAGCAGTGTAGATTATGGAAACACCATATATTTT; CDR3aa: CASSVDYGNTIYF
abundance: NA; v_gene: TRBV5-5; j_gene: TRBJ1-2; d_gene: NA; CDR3nt: TGTGCCAGCAGCCGCGACGGGGATAACTATGGCTACACCTTC; CDR3aa: CASSRDGDNYGYTF
abundance: few; v_gene: TRBV3-1/TRBV3-2; j_gene: TRBJ1-1; d_gene: TRBD1; CDR3nt: TGTGCCAGCAGCCACCGACAGGGGTCAAACACTGAAGCTTTCTTT; CDR3aa: CASSHRQGSNTEAFF
abundance: NA; v_gene: TRBV18; j_gene: TRBJ1-1; d_gene: NA; CDR3nt: TGTGCCAGCTCACCCGATGGGGGCCTGAACACTGAAGCTTTCTTT; CDR3aa: CASSPDGGLNTEAFF
abundance: NA; v_gene: TRBV30; j_gene: TRBJ2-7; d_gene: NA; CDR3nt: TGTGCCTGGATAGCTCCCTCCCTCGAGCAGTACTTC; CDR3aa: CAWIAPSLEQYF
abundance: NA; v_gene: TRBV11-2; j_gene: TRBJ2-3; d_gene: TRBD1; CDR3nt: TGTGCCAGCAGCTTCGGGGACAGGGTAGCAGATACGCAGTATTTT; CDR3aa: CASSFGDRVADTQYF
abundance: NA; v_gene: TRBV5-4; j_gene: TRBJ1-1; d_gene: NA; CDR3nt: TGTGCCAGCAGCTGGGCAGGGAACACTGAAGCTTTCTTT; CDR3aa: CASSWAGNTEAFF
abundance: few; v_gene: TRBV7-8; j_gene: TRBJ1-2; d_gene: NA; CDR3nt: TGTGCCAGCAGCCCCGTCTTGAACAGGGACTATGGCTACACCTTC; CDR3aa: CASSPVLNRDYGYTF
abundance: once; v_gene: TRBV15; j_gene: TRBJ2-1; d_gene: NA; CDR3nt: TGTGCCACCAGCAGAGGCGAGGTCGAGCAGTTCTTC; CDR3aa: CATSRGEVEQFF
abundance: NA; v_gene: TRBV24-1; j_gene: TRBJ2-3; d_gene: TRBD2; CDR3nt: TGTGCCACCAGTGCCACTAGCGGCTTTAGCACAGATACGCAGTATTTT; CDR3aa: CATSATSGFSTDTQYF
abundance: NA; v_gene: TRBV30; j_gene: TRBJ1-1; d_gene: NA; CDR3nt: TGTGCCTGGAGTGTAGGGGAATTGACTGAAGCTTTCTTT; CDR3aa: CAWSVGELTEAFF
abundance: NA; v_gene: TRBV27; j_gene: TRBJ1-2; d_gene: TRBD1; CDR3nt: TGTGCCAGCAGCCCGGGACAGCATTATGGCTACACCTTC; CDR3aa: CASSPGQHYGYTF
abundance: NA; v_gene: TRBV5-1; j_gene: TRBJ2-7; d_gene: NA; CDR3nt: TGCGCCAGCAGCTTGGGCACATTCTACGAGCAGTACTTC; CDR3aa: CASSLGTFYEQYF
abundance: NA; v_gene: TRBV29-1; j_gene: TRBJ1-2; d_gene: NA; CDR3nt: TGCAGCGTCAGTGACAGCATCTATGGCTACACCTTC; CDR3aa: CSVSDSIYGYTF
abundance: NA; v_gene: TRBV6-1; j_gene: TRBJ2-5; d_gene: TRBD1; CDR3nt: TGTGCCAGCAGTGACCGGGACAGGCCCCAAGAGACCCAGTACTTC; CDR3aa: CASSDRDRPQETQYF
abundance: NA; v_gene: TRBV14; j_gene: TRBJ2-2; d_gene: TRBD2; CDR3nt: TGTGCCAGCAGCCAAAGGAGTAGCGGGAGTGGCGGGGAGCTGTTTTTT; CDR3aa: CASSQRSSGSGGELFF
abundance: NA; v_gene: TRBV7-9; j_gene: TRBJ1-6; d_gene: NA; CDR3nt: TGTGCCAGCAGCTTAGGACAGCCCAATTCACCCCTCCACTTT; CDR3aa: CASSLGQPNSPLHF
abundance: few; v_gene: TRBV4-2; j_gene: TRBJ2-7; d_gene: TRBD2; CDR3nt: TGTGCCAGCAGCCAGGACCGAGGGAGCGGGAGGTACGAGCAGTACTTC; CDR3aa: CASSQDRGSGRYEQYF
abundance: NA; v_gene: TRBV30; j_gene: TRBJ2-4; d_gene: NA; CDR3nt: TGTGCCTGGAGTGTTTATAGTAGCGCCAAAAACATTCAGTACTTC; CDR3aa: CAWSVYSSAKNIQYF
abundance: NA; v_gene: TRBV10-1; j_gene: TRBJ1-4; d_gene: NA; CDR3nt: TGCGCCAGCAGTGATGGAGGGGAAGCTAATGAAAAACTGTTTTTT; CDR3aa: CASSDGGEANEKLFF
abundance: NA; v_gene: TRBV7-2; j_gene: TRBJ2-7; d_gene: TRBD2; CDR3nt: TGTGCCAGCAGCTTCATAGCGGGTCGCTACGAGCAGTACTTC; CDR3aa: CASSFIAGRYEQYF
abundance: NA; v_gene: TRBV6-6; j_gene: TRBJ2-7; d_gene: NA; CDR3nt: TGTGCCAGCTCCCGCGGGGTGGGCGAGCAGTACTTC; CDR3aa: CASSRGVGEQYF
abundance: NA; v_gene: TRBV3-1/TRBV3-2; j_gene: TRBJ2-3; d_gene: NA; CDR3nt: TGTGCCAGCAGCCAACTAAACAGGAGTTCTAGCACAGATACGCAGTATTTT; CDR3aa: CASSQLNRSSSTDTQYF
abundance: NA; v_gene: TRBV12-3/TRBV12-4; j_gene: TRBJ2-7; d_gene: NA; CDR3nt: TGTGCCAGCAGTTTTGGGCGAACCTACGAGCAGTACTTC; CDR3aa: CASSFGRTYEQYF